The sequence of this T cell receptor beta chain was determined in a study of blood T cell repertoires in COVID-19. Sequencing used immunoSEQ multiplex PCR; TCRdb keeps in-frame clones, though not all of them. The sample records more than 200,000 clones, approximately 86% being singletons. Each participant's cohort was designated according to participant-reported clinical history. The CDR3 length is 14 residues. The trim removed 3 bases at V and 6 bases at J, leaving 8 bases unmatched. CDR1 GTSNPN and CDR2 SVGIG come from the germline V gene (reference sequence). The clonotype comes from a woman in her forties or fifties who had recovered from COVID-19. The V and J genes are TRBV30 and TRBJ2-4, with 7 nucleotides matching TRBD1. Specimen: PBMCs or T cells enriched from blood (not recorded which). The CDR3 region is CAWSGTVFPNIQYF. CDR3 DNA sequence: TGTGCCTGGAGCGGGACAGTTTTCCCAAACATTCAGTACTTC.